This TCR beta chain was recovered during a study of lymphopenia after photon versus proton radiotherapy. Concerning this clone: Antigen specificity is unknown.

Study-wide results and caveats: After lymphocyte nadir, photon-treated repertoires showed oligoclonal expansion, especially CD8+ Temra.

Some clones are missing from TCRdb's copy, which holds only in-frame ones; the method was immunoSEQ multiplex PCR. The sample has more than 20,000 clones; about 85% are singletons. From germline, CDR1 is LNHNV and CDR2 YYDKDF (reference sequence). The CDR3 loop spans 14 amino acids. Trimming shortened V by 0 bases and J by 7 bases, and 12 bases separated the two germline ends. This chain joins TRBV15 and TRBJ1-2; D not resolved. The sample here was peripheral blood, taken from a patient treated with photon-based radiotherapy. The source of this sequence is a man aged 55 to 70 with pancreatic cancer. Here the CDR3 reads CATSRDFGPGGYTF. CDR3 in DNA: TGTGCCACCAGCAGAGATTTTGGGCCTGGTGGCTACACCTTC.